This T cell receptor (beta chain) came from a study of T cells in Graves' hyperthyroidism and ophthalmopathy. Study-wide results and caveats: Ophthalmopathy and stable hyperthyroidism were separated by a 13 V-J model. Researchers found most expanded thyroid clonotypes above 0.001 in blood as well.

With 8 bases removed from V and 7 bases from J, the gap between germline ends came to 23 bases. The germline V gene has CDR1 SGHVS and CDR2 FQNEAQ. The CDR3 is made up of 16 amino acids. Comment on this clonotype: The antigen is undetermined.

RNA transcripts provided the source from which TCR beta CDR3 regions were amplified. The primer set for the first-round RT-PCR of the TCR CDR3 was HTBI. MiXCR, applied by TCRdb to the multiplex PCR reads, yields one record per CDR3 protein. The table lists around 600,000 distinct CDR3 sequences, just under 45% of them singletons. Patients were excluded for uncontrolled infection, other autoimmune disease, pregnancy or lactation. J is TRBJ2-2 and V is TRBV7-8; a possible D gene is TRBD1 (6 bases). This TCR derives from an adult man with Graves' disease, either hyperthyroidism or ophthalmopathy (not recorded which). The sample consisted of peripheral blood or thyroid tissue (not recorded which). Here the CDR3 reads CASGLSLTGYVGELFF. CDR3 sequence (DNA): TGTGCCAGCGGACTTTCTCTCACAGGGTACGTCGGGGAGCTGTTTTTT.